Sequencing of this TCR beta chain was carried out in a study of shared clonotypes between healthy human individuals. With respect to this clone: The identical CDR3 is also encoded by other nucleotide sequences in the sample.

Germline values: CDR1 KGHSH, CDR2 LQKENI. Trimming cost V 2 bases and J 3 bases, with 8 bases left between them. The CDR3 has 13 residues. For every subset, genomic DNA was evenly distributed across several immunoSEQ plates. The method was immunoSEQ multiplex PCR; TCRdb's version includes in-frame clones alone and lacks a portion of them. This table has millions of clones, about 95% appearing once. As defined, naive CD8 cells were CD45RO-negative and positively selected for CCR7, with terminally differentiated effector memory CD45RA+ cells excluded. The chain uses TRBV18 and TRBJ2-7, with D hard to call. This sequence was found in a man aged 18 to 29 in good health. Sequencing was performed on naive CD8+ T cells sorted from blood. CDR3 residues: CASSPGPGYEQYF. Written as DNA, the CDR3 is TGTGCCAGCTCACCAGGGCCGGGCTACGAGCAGTACTTC.